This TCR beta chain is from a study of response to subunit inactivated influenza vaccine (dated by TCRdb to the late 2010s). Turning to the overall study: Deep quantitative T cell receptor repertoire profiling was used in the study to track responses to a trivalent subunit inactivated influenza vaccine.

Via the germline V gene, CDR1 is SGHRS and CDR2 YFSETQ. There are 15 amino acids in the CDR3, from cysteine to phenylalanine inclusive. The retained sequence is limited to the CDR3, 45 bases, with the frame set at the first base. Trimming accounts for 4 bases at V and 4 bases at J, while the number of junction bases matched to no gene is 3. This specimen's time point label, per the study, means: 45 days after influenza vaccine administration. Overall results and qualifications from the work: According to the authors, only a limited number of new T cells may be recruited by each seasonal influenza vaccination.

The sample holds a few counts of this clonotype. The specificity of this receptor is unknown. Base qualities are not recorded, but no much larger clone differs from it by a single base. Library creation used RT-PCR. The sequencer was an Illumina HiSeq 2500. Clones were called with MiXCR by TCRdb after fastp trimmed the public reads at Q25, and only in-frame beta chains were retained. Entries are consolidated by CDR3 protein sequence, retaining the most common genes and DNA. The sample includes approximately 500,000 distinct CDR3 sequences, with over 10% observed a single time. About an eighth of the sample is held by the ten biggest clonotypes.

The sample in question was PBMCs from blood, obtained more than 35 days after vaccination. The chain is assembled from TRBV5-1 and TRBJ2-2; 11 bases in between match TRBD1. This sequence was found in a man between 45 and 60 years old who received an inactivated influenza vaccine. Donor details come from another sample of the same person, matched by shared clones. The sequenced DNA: TGCGCCAGCAGCCGGGACAGGGGGACCACCGGGGAGCTGTTTTTT. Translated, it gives CASSRDRGTTGELFF.